The 19 T cell receptor beta chains reported below all come from one sample, sequenced in a study of shared clonotypes between healthy human individuals. The data were produced by immunoSEQ multiplex PCR, yet TCRdb's version contains in-frame clones alone and is incomplete. The sample has about 2.1 million clones, 93% seen once. Naive CD8 populations comprised CD45RO-negative cells positively selected for CCR7, excluding terminally differentiated effector memory CD45RA+ cells. Source material: naive CD8+ T cells from PBMCs. The receptors derive from a man between 18 and 29 years old in good health. Some clones in this sample may be carry-over from other donors' samples.

This clone was seen a single time. The V call is TRBV19, the J call TRBJ1-5; 9 positions match TRBD1. Germline CDR1 reads LNHDA; CDR2 reads SQIVND (reference sequence). Losses at the gene ends were 3 bases for V and 1 base for J; bases not matched to a gene: 10. This CDR3 is 18 amino acids long. In DNA form, the CDR3 reads TGTGCCAGTAGTATTGGCCGACAGGGGGTGAAAAGCAATCAGCCCCAGCATTTT. Its protein product is CASSIGRQGVKSNQPQHF.

CDR3 residues: CAISGVNPGTEAFF. Written as DNA, the CDR3 is TGTGCCATCAGTGGCGTCAATCCAGGCACTGAAGCTTTCTTT. The V and J genes are TRBV10-3 and TRBJ1-1; D call uncertain. V lost 4 bases, J lost 4 bases, and 13 bases lay in between. Germline V CDR1 and CDR2: ENHRY, SYGVKD. This CDR3 has 14 amino acids.

The gene calls are TRBV18 and TRBJ2-5; no reliable D call. This CDR3 has 13 amino acids. The V gene lost 0 bases and the J gene lost 7 bases, with 9 bases spanning the gap. The germline gives CDR1 KGHSH, CDR2 LQKENI. In nucleotides, the CDR3 is TGTGCCAGCTCACCACCGGAACAGTGGACCCAGTACTTC. Encoded protein: CASSPPEQWTQYF.

This clone has more than one count but fewer than ten. V usage is TRBV29-1 and J usage is TRBJ2-2; 9 bases are shared with TRBD2. CDR1 SQVTM and CDR2 ANQGSEA come from the germline V gene. The J segment lost 6 bases and the V segment lost 1 base, leaving 6 bases of the junction unmatched. CDR3 size: 15 residues. The CDR3 nucleotides are TGCAGCGTTGAAGGGTGGCGGGAGGGCCCCGGGGAGCTGTTTTTT. Its translation: CSVEGWREGPGELFF.

The J gene is TRBJ2-1, the V gene TRBV28; possible D gene TRBD2, 6 bases. Germline-derived CDR1 and CDR2 are MDHEN and SYDVKM. This CDR3 is built from 19 residues. V shed 2 bases and J shed 5 bases, with 25 bases lying between them. The CDR3 region has the DNA TGTGCCAGCAGTTTACGGACCAGTCGGCGGGACTCCCTAAACAATGAGCAGTTCTTC. It yields the protein CASSLRTSRRDSLNNEQFF. Supplemented by reference TRBV28 and TRBJ2-1, the full variable domain reads DVKVTQSSRYLVKRTGEKVFLECVQDMDHENMFWYRQDPGLGLRLIYFSYDVKMKEKGDIPEGYSVSREKKERFSLILESASTNQTSMYLCASSLRTSRRDSLNNEQFFGPGTRLTVL.

A few counts support this clone. This chain uses TRBV4-2 with TRBJ1-1; D not resolved. Trimming stripped 7 bases from V and 4 bases from J, with 13 bases between. Germline CDR1 and CDR2: LGHNA and YNFKEQ. The CDR3 covers 13 residues. This CDR3 is CASTWTGGTEAFF. CDR3 bases: TGTGCCAGCACCTGGACCGGAGGCACTGAAGCTTTCTTT.

A few counts support this clone. The CDR3 region is CASNGGGYEQYF. DNA for the CDR3: TGTGCCAGCAATGGCGGGGGCTACGAGCAGTACTTC. The V and J genes are TRBV2 and TRBJ2-7; 7 nucleotides line up with TRBD2. Per the germline V gene, CDR1 is SNHLY and CDR2 is FYNNEI. Trimming removed 7 bases from V and 3 bases from J; junction bases left unmatched: 3. The CDR3 length is 12 residues.

The chain employs TRBV27 and TRBJ1-1; TRBD1 might be the D (5 bases). Between the trimmed V and J ends, which lost 3 bases and 0 bases, there was a span of 11 bases. The CDR3 has 15 residues. CDR1 is MNHEY, CDR2 SMNVEV, per germline (reference sequence). The CDR3 region is CASSLNRFMNTEAFF. CDR3 sequence (DNA): TGTGCCAGCAGTTTGAACAGGTTCATGAACACTGAAGCTTTCTTT.

The genes are TRBV4-1 and TRBJ2-7; unclear D gene. The CDR3 has 15 residues. The germline V gene has CDR1 MGHRA and CDR2 YSYEKL. V was trimmed by 4 bases and J by 3 bases, leaving 16 bases between them. The CDR3 DNA sequence: TGCGCCAGCAGCCCAACGCCCATGGATGGCTACGAGCAGTACTTC. This codes for CASSPTPMDGYEQYF.

As regards this clone: The germline gene is not matched at one end of the junction; a read error may be the cause. The CDR3 DNA reads as TGCGCCAGCAACTTGGGGTCTAGCGGGACCCCCGAGCAGTACTTC. The encoded protein is CASNLGSSGTPEQYF. This chain connects TRBV5-1 to TRBJ2-7; 9 nucleotides line up with TRBD2. Germline V CDR1 and CDR2: SGHRS, YFSETQ. The CDR3 totals 15 residues.

The rearrangement links TRBV6-1 to TRBJ2-7; 10 bases agree with TRBD1. The CDR3 has 14 residues. Per the germline V gene, CDR1 is MNHNS and CDR2 is SASEGT. V lost 1 base to trimming and J lost 5 bases; unmatched junction nucleotides: 2. The CDR3 nucleotides are TGTGCCAGCAGTGAAGTGGGACAGGGGAACGAGCAGTACTTC. It is translated as CASSEVGQGNEQYF.

The genes are TRBV21-1 and TRBJ2-7. TRBV21-1 corresponds to a pseudogene. The CDR3 has 15 amino acids. The CDR3 loop reads CASSDMPGTTYEQYF. The CDR3 nucleotides are TGTGCCAGCAGCGATATGCCAGGGACCACCTACGAGCAGTACTTC.

The rearrangement uses TRBV9 and TRBJ1-1, with a tentative D call TRBD1 (5 bases). Germline loops: CDR1 SGDLS, CDR2 YYNGEE. The V end lost 4 bases, the J end lost 5 bases, and 21 bases lay between the germline ends. This CDR3 comprises 16 residues. The CDR3 sequence is CASSPSGLHRGTEAFF. The DNA of the CDR3 is TGTGCCAGCAGCCCCTCGGGCTTACACCGGGGGACTGAAGCTTTCTTT.

The chain joins TRBV10-3 to TRBJ2-5; D not resolved. This CDR3 comprises 14 residues. Trimming removed 3 bases from V and 5 bases from J, with 13 bases in between. CDR1 is ENHRY, CDR2 SYGVKD, per germline. The CDR3 DNA sequence: TGTGCCATCAGTGAAGTAGTAGCTTTGGAGACCCAGTACTTC. This sequence encodes CAISEVVALETQYF.

The V call is TRBV7-2, the J call TRBJ2-7; D could derive from TRBD1 or TRBD2 (6 bases each). The CDR3 totals 14 residues. Germline V CDR1 and CDR2: SGHTA, FQGNSA. Trimming shortened V by 5 bases and J by 6 bases, and 17 bases separated the two germline ends. The chain's CDR3 is CASSIRGRTAEQYF. The CDR3 nucleotides read TGTGCCAGCAGCATCCGGGGGCGGACAGCCGAGCAGTACTTC.

V and J are TRBV7-9 and TRBJ2-5; the D is unclear. Germline values: CDR1 SEHNR, CDR2 FQNEAQ (reference sequence). V shed 0 bases and J shed 7 bases, with 12 bases lying between them. The CDR3 extends over 14 amino acids. In nucleotides, the CDR3 is TGTGCCAGCAGCTTAGCGCGGTTGGGCGGGACCCAGTACTTC. It encodes CASSLARLGGTQYF.

The chain recombines TRBV19 with TRBJ2-1; the D is unclear. The V gene lost 6 bases and the J gene lost 3 bases, with 9 bases spanning the gap. Germline V gene data show CDR1 as LNHDA and CDR2 as SQIVND (reference sequence). This CDR3 spans 13 amino acids. CDR3 coding DNA: TGTGCCAGTAGCGCGGAAGACTACAATGAGCAGTTCTTC. It specifies CASSAEDYNEQFF.

As for this clone: Compared with germline, one end of the junction differs, possibly owing to a read error. The J gene is TRBJ1-1, the V gene TRBV30; D possibly corresponds to TRBD1 (6 bases). The CDR3 runs 12 residues. CDR1 and CDR2 (germline): GTSNPN, SVGIG (reference sequence). The CDR3: CAWIVDRYRTIF. In DNA, the CDR3 is TGTGCCTGGATCGTCGACAGGTACAGGACGATCTTT.

The chain joins TRBV27 to TRBJ2-7; TRBD2 agrees at 10 bases. The V segment lost 8 bases and the J segment 7 bases; nucleotides outside the gene matches: 11. Germline V gene sequence: CDR1 MNHEY, CDR2 SMNVEV (reference sequence). The CDR3 contains 14 residues. CDR3 DNA sequence: TGTGCCAGCCGGACGGGCGGGACTAGCGAAGAGCAGTACTTC. Its translation: CASRTGGTSEEQYF.